This record covers a single TCR beta chain. The antigen is not known. The data were produced by immunoSEQ multiplex PCR, yet TCRdb's version contains in-frame clones alone and is incomplete. This sample has roughly 64,000 clones; 95% occur once, and the top ten carry around 5.5%. The CDR3 length is 13 residues. CDR1 and CDR2 (germline): LNHDA, SQIVND (reference sequence). V shed 5 bases and J shed 5 bases, with 12 bases lying between them. These data belong to a study of cytomegalovirus exposure and HLA in healthy donors. Study-wide points: Most sequenced TCRs were rare (though some public TCRs occurred in many donors). Researchers reported that a few CMV-associated chains were confirmed in vitro as CMV antigen-specific. First-cohort TCR clusters tended to co-occur in the 130 or so validation repertoires, a later analysis found. Researchers catalogued approximately 160 TCR beta chains as cytomegalovirus-associated.

The chain couples TRBV19 to TRBJ2-5; possible D gene TRBD2, 6 bases. The sample was PBMCs. This sequence was found in a woman between 18 and 29 years old in good health and CMV-seropositive. The CDR3 DNA follows: TGTGCCAGTAGTCTTCAGGAGGGGGAGACCCAGTACTTC. It specifies CASSLQEGETQYF.